This section outlines one T cell receptor (beta chain) sequence together with its context. The data originate from a study of blood T cell repertoires in COVID-19. Repertoires were generated with immunoSEQ multiplex PCR, while TCRdb's copy carries only in-frame clones and drops some. This table has 200,000 to 300,000 clones, 85% appearing once. V shed 4 bases and J shed 3 bases, with 18 bases lying between them. The CDR3 is 16 residues long. CDR1 is KGHSH, CDR2 LQKENI, per germline. The chain recombines TRBV18 with TRBJ1-2; D call uncertain. The sequence derives from a woman aged 55-70 years with active or convalescent COVID-19. Sequencing used peripheral blood. CDR3: CASSLAVDSPHYGYTF. The CDR3 bases are TGTGCCAGCTCACTCGCTGTCGACTCGCCCCACTATGGCTACACCTTC.